This passage covers 24 T cell receptor beta chains from one sample sequenced in a study of T-cell memory formation after mild COVID-19. TCRdb reprocessed the 5' RACE reads via MiXCR and lists one record per CDR3 protein. Among approximately 500,000 distinct CDR3 sequences, roughly 25% were seen once, and the ten largest hold under 15%. What was sequenced was PBMCs or a T cell subset sorted from them (not recorded which). The receptors stem from an adult woman who had mild COVID-19 (a few samples of this study predate the infection). Cell type and time point are not known.

The rearrangement links TRBV28 to TRBJ2-5; 14 bases map to TRBD2. Germline V gene lookup returns CDR1 MDHEN and CDR2 SYDVKM. The length of the CDR3 is 20 residues. The V and J ends lost 6 bases and 2 bases, in that order; junction bases with no gene match: 17. The CDR3, as DNA: TGTGCCAGCAGCCTGATAACCGGGACTAGCGGGGGAGGAGGGCAAGAGACCCAGTACTTC. Translation gives CASSLITGTSGGGGQETQYF. Complete variable domain (other parts from reference TRBV28 and TRBJ2-5): DVKVTQSSRYLVKRTGEKVFLECVQDMDHENMFWYRQDPGLGLRLIYFSYDVKMKEKGDIPEGYSVSREKKERFSLILESASTNQTSMYLCASSLITGTSGGGGQETQYFGPGTRLLVL.

A few counts support this clonotype. The chain joins TRBV6-5 to TRBJ2-7; 7 positions match TRBD1. The CDR3 loop spans 14 amino acids. Germline V gene data show CDR1 as MNHEY and CDR2 as SVGAGI. V lost 6 bases, J lost 5 bases, and 10 bases stayed unmatched. The chain's CDR3 is CASRTGQRSHEQYF. The CDR3 coding sequence is TGTGCCAGCAGAACGGGACAGAGGTCGCACGAGCAGTACTTC.

Only a few counts were recorded for this clonotype. The chain joins TRBV6-2 or TRBV6-3 to TRBJ2-1; 13 bases map to TRBD2. The CDR3 totals 15 residues. Germline CDR1 MNHEY, CDR2 SVGEGT. The ends lost 7 bases at V and 5 bases at J; junction bases unmatched: 5. Here the CDR3 reads CASIAGLAGNNEQFF. As DNA, the CDR3 is TGTGCCAGCATAGCGGGACTAGCGGGAAACAATGAGCAGTTCTTC.

CDR3 loop: CASSLGQNNYGYTF. CDR3 nucleotides: TGTGCCAGCAGTCTGGGACAGAATAACTATGGCTACACCTTC. The rearrangement joins TRBV6-1 to TRBJ1-2, with 7 bases lining up with TRBD1. The CDR3 contains 14 residues. The germline V gene encodes CDR1 MNHNS and CDR2 SASEGT. The ends lost 5 bases at V and 1 base at J; junction bases unmatched: 4.

The V and J genes are TRBV24-1 and TRBJ2-2; D is unclear. This CDR3 spans 15 amino acids. V lost 2 bases, J lost 4 bases, and 10 bases lay in between. Germline-derived CDR1 and CDR2 are KGHDR and SFDVKD. CDR3 nucleotide sequence: TGTGCCACCAGTGATTATACCGAGTCCACCGGGGAGCTGTTTTTT. Amino acids: CATSDYTESTGELFF.

This clonotype was seen more than once but under ten times. The V call is TRBV4-1, the J call TRBJ2-7, with a tentative D call TRBD1 (5 bases). CDR1 and CDR2 from the germline V gene are MGHRA and YSYEKL. Trimming cost V 1 base and J 4 bases, with 11 bases left between them. This CDR3 has 14 residues. The CDR3 nucleotides read TGCGCCAGCAGCCAAGGAGGACATCTTTACGAGCAGTACTTC. Translating it yields CASSQGGHLYEQYF.

This clonotype appeared a few times. The chain is built from TRBV7-9 and TRBJ2-1; D unclear. This CDR3 has 11 residues. V was trimmed by 4 bases and J by 8 bases, leaving 6 bases between them. Per germline, CDR1 SEHNR and CDR2 FQNEAQ (reference sequence). CDR3 residues: CASSWVDEQFF. The DNA for the CDR3 is TGTGCCAGCAGCTGGGTGGATGAGCAGTTCTTC.

The rearrangement links TRBV2 to TRBJ1-5, with 7 bases lining up with TRBD1. There are 15 residues in the CDR3. CDR1 and CDR2 (germline): SNHLY, FYNNEI. Trimming took 1 base from V and 4 from J; bases not matched to a gene: 4. The DNA of the CDR3 is TGTGCCAGCAGTGAAGTAAAACAGGGGAATCAGCCCCAGCATTTT. It translates to CASSEVKQGNQPQHF.

The chain carries TRBV9 and TRBJ2-5; tentative D call: TRBD2 (6 bases). CDR3 length: 15 amino acids. The V and J ends lost 0 bases and 2 bases respectively, with 11 bases between them. Germline CDR1 SGDLS, CDR2 YYNGEE. CDR3: CASSVDGSGQETQYF. CDR3 nucleotides: TGTGCCAGCAGCGTAGACGGGAGCGGACAAGAGACCCAGTACTTC. The variable domain in full, completed from reference TRBV9 and TRBJ2-5, reads DSGVTQTPKHLITATGQRVTLRCSPRSGDLSVYWYQQSLDQGLQFLIQYYNGEERAKGNILERFSAQQFPDLHSELNLSSLELGDSALYFCASSVDGSGQETQYFGPGTRLLVL.

The V and J genes are TRBV7-2 and TRBJ1-1, with TRBD1 matching 7 bases. Germline CDR1 SGHTA, CDR2 FQGNSA. Trimming took 9 bases from V and 0 from J; bases not matched to a gene: 13. The CDR3 is 16 amino acids. The CDR3 region is CASKGARGPMNTEAFF. The CDR3 DNA follows: TGTGCCAGTAAGGGGGCGCGGGGACCAATGAACACTGAAGCTTTCTTT.

The V call is TRBV5-1, the J call TRBJ2-6; D may be TRBD1 (6 bases). CDR3 size: 17 residues. Trimming removed 4 bases at V and 0 bases at J, with 14 bases between. CDR1 and CDR2 (germline): SGHRS, YFSETQ. CDR3 protein: CASSPGQLFSGANVLTF. In DNA, the CDR3 is TGCGCCAGCAGCCCCGGACAGCTCTTCTCTGGGGCCAACGTCCTGACTTTC.

The chain links TRBV23-1 to TRBJ1-2; 7 bases map to TRBD1. TRBV23-1 has ORF status, its function being uncertain. With V trimmed by 2 bases and J by 6 bases, 9 bases remained unmatched. The CDR3 covers 15 residues. CDR3 nucleotides: TGCGCCAGCAGTCAACGGGACAGTGGGCATGATGGCTACACCTTC. Amino acid sequence: CASSQRDSGHDGYTF.

This clonotype came up a few times. The chain is built from TRBV12-3 or TRBV12-4 and TRBJ2-1; D possibly corresponds to TRBD1 (6 bases). The length of the CDR3 is 16 residues. The V end was cut by 6 bases, the J end by 5 bases, with 20 bases between. The CDR3 protein is CASSSHRRQANNEQFF. CDR3 coding DNA: TGTGCCAGCAGCTCGCATAGAAGACAGGCCAACAATGAGCAGTTCTTC.

This clonotype has just one count. This rearrangement joins TRBV7-2 to TRBJ2-5, with 9 bases fitting TRBD2. Germline values: CDR1 SGHTA, CDR2 FQGNSA. The CDR3 runs to 15 residues. V shed 1 base, J shed 4 bases, and the junction held 4 bases outside the gene matches. The CDR3 nucleotides read TGTGCCAGCAGCTTAGGTGGCGGGGGGGGAGAGACCCAGTACTTC. Translated, it gives CASSLGGGGGETQYF. Full variable domain (remainder filled in from reference TRBV7-2 and TRBJ2-5): GAGVSQSPSNKVTEKGKDVELRCDPISGHTALYWYRQSLGQGLEFLIYFQGNSAPDKSGLPSDRFSAERTGGSVSTLTIQRTQQEDSAVYLCASSLGGGGGETQYFGPGTRLLVL.

The rearrangement uses TRBV7-9 and TRBJ2-2; TRBD2 matches 15 bases. The CDR3 is made up of 18 amino acids. Germline trimming cut 5 bases from V and 1 base from J; bases unmatched to any gene: 5. Per the germline V gene, CDR1 is SEHNR and CDR2 is FQNEAQ (reference sequence). CDR3 in amino acids: CASSEGLAGGMNTGELFF. The CDR3 region has the DNA TGTGCCAGCAGCGAGGGACTAGCGGGAGGAATGAACACCGGGGAGCTGTTTTTT.

In its sample, this clonotype was seen a few times. A junction end diverges from the germline sequence, so it may reflect a read error. This sequence joins TRBV6-4 and TRBJ2-2; 8 bases are shared with TRBD1. The CDR3 spans 15 residues. Germline V gene data show CDR1 as MRHNA and CDR2 as SNTAGT. The DNA of the CDR3 is TGTGCCAGCAGTCTTGACAGGGGAGAGACCGTGGAGCTGTTTTTT. It encodes CASSLDRGETVELFF.

This clonotype came up a few times. V gene TRBV5-1 combines with J gene TRBJ2-7; 7 bases are shared with TRBD1. The CDR3 extends over 12 amino acids. The V gene's germline CDR1 is SGHRS and CDR2 YFSETQ. Unmatched junction bases numbered 3, after V lost 3 bases and J lost 6 bases. The CDR3 DNA sequence: TGCGCCAGCAGCTCCAACAGGGGCGAGCAGTACTTC. The encoded protein is CASSSNRGEQYF.

The rearrangement joins TRBV29-1 to TRBJ2-7; D is tentatively TRBD1 or TRBD2 (5 bases each). CDR3 length: 13 residues. The germline V gene has CDR1 SQVTM and CDR2 ANQGSEA. Trimming removed 3 bases from V and 4 bases from J, with 13 bases in between. The CDR3 sequence: CSVDTGGGYEQYF. The DNA for the CDR3 is TGCAGCGTTGATACAGGTGGAGGATACGAGCAGTACTTC.

This sequence joins TRBV2 and TRBJ2-7; 7 bases line up with TRBD1. Trimming at V came to 7 bases and at J to 2 bases, leaving 17 bases not matched to a gene. The CDR3 length is 17 residues. Germline V lookup: CDR1 SNHLY, CDR2 FYNNEI. The CDR3 spells CASKNPNVRDRPYEQYF. The CDR3, as DNA: TGTGCCAGCAAAAACCCAAACGTCCGGGACAGACCCTACGAGCAGTACTTC. The full variable domain, completed using reference TRBV2 and TRBJ2-7, is EPEVTQTPSHQVTQMGQEVILRCVPISNHLYFYWYRQILGQKVEFLVSFYNNEISEKSEIFDDQFSVERPDGSNFTLKIRSTKLEDSAMYFCASKNPNVRDRPYEQYFGPGTRLTVT.

The CDR3 DNA sequence: TGTGCCAGCAGTGTCCCACGACGGGGGCCTAGCACAGATACGCAGTATTTT. It translates to CASSVPRRGPSTDTQYF. The chain is built from TRBV25-1 and TRBJ2-3, with D perhaps matching TRBD1 or TRBD2 (6 bases each). The germline V and J ends were trimmed by 4 bases and 0 bases, with 17 bases remaining between them. The germline CDR1 and CDR2 sequences are MGHDK and SYGVNS. CDR3 length equals 17 residues.

The chain uses TRBV7-2 and TRBJ2-1; TRBD2 is a possible D gene (5 bases). CDR1 is SGHTA, CDR2 FQGNSA, per germline. This CDR3 has 16 residues. Trimming shortened V by 1 base and J by 7 bases, and 17 bases separated the two germline ends. CDR3 in amino acids: CASSLVGAGLQNEQFF. The CDR3 nucleotides are TGTGCCAGCAGCTTAGTCGGCGCGGGCCTCCAGAATGAGCAGTTCTTC.

This clonotype was picked up a small number of times. The chain carries TRBV7-2 and TRBJ2-3, with 8 nucleotides matching TRBD2. V was pared by 6 bases and J by 3 bases, with 11 bases of the junction left unmatched. Germline assignment: CDR1 SGHTA and CDR2 FQGNSA. This CDR3 region has 16 residues. Here the CDR3 reads CASRPNLAGKTDTQYF. In DNA, the CDR3 is TGTGCCAGCAGACCAAACTTAGCGGGAAAGACAGATACGCAGTATTTT.

The chain recombines TRBV24-1 with TRBJ1-2; 9 bases fit TRBD1. The CDR3 runs 14 residues. Per the germline V gene, CDR1 is KGHDR and CDR2 is SFDVKD. V dropped 2 bases and J dropped 8; count of bases not matched to a gene: 5. For the CDR3, the DNA is TGTGCCACCAGTGATTCCGGGACAGGGAAAGGCTACACCTTC. Its protein is CATSDSGTGKGYTF.

In its sample, this clonotype was seen a few times. The V call is TRBV12-3 or TRBV12-4, the J call TRBJ2-4; D is tentatively TRBD1 or TRBD2 (6 bases each). Trimming pared 3 bases from V and 9 bases from J, leaving 36 bases between. The CDR3 consists of 21 residues. The CDR3 region has the DNA TGTGCCAGCAGTTTCCCCCCCCCCGGGGGCTCAAGCCGTGCCACCCCATTCATTCAGTACTTC. Residues: CASSFPPPGGSSRATPFIQYF.